The 32 T cell receptor beta chains in this list originate from one sample, sequenced in a study of T cells in tumors after PD-1 blockade. Method: immunoSEQ multiplex PCR; TCRdb's copy keeps in-frame clones and lacks some. This table has 55,000 to 65,000 clones, 80% appearing once. This specimen consisted of PBMCs, obtained before anti-PD-1 treatment. The receptors here all came from a human donor with basal cell carcinoma.

The V call is TRBV25-1, the J call TRBJ1-4; TRBD1 matches 9 bases. The germline V gene encodes CDR1 MGHDK and CDR2 SYGVNS. Trimming removed 5 bases from V and 8 bases from J; junction bases left unmatched: 3. This CDR3 comprises 13 residues. The CDR3 coding sequence is TGTGCCAGCAGTCGTACAGGGGGCGAAAAACTGTTTTTT. Amino acids: CASSRTGGEKLFF.

This chain connects TRBV30 to TRBJ1-6, with D uncertain. Trimming shortened V by 2 bases and J by 1 base, and 18 bases separated the two germline ends. Germline CDR1 and CDR2: GTSNPN and SVGIG (reference sequence). The CDR3 is made up of 18 amino acids. In DNA form, the CDR3 reads TGTGCCTGGAGTAGAGGACCCTCGCGAAAATCCTATAATTCACCCCTCCACTTT. It is translated as CAWSRGPSRKSYNSPLHF.

J is TRBJ1-1 and V is TRBV3-1 (or the pseudogene TRBV3-2), with D possibly being TRBD1 (5 bases). The V end was cut by 4 bases, the J end by 0 bases, with 9 bases between. CDR1 is LGHDT, CDR2 YNNKEL, per germline (reference sequence). This CDR3 is built from 14 residues. The CDR3 nucleotides are TGTGCCAGCAGCCCAAGGGGAGTGAACACTGAAGCTTTCTTT. It yields the protein CASSPRGVNTEAFF.

The chain couples TRBV6-4 to TRBJ2-5, with 9 bases lining up with TRBD1. The germline gives CDR1 MRHNA, CDR2 SNTAGT. The V and J ends lost 6 bases and 4 bases, in that order; junction bases with no gene match: 9. This CDR3 region has 15 residues. The CDR3 coding sequence is TGTGCCAGCAGCCCCGGGACAGGGTCGGGAGAGACCCAGTACTTC. Translating gives CASSPGTGSGETQYF.

The chain joins TRBV27 to TRBJ2-7; 7 positions agree with TRBD1. The J segment lost 0 bases and the V segment lost 5 bases, leaving 7 bases of the junction unmatched. This CDR3 is 15 amino acids long. Germline V gives CDR1 MNHEY, CDR2 SMNVEV (reference sequence). The CDR3 protein is CASSQQGRFSYEQYF. For the CDR3, the DNA is TGTGCCAGCAGTCAACAGGGGCGGTTCTCCTACGAGCAGTACTTC.

The genes are TRBV6-5 and TRBJ2-7; D perhaps matches TRBD2 (5 bases). CDR1 MNHEY and CDR2 SVGAGI come from the germline V gene. This CDR3 has 14 residues. Trimming pared 6 bases from V and 0 bases from J, leaving 12 bases between. The CDR3 region is CASRKKGASYEQYF. The CDR3, as DNA: TGTGCCAGCAGAAAAAAGGGAGCCTCCTACGAGCAGTACTTC.

V is TRBV6-1 and J is TRBJ2-7; 8 bases align to TRBD2. V shed 0 bases and J 3 bases; nucleotides not matched to a gene: 4. This CDR3 has 15 amino acids. Germline CDR1 and CDR2: MNHNS and SASEGT. CDR3 sequence (DNA): TGTGCCAGCAGTGAAGCTCCGGGGGGGGTCTACGAGCAGTACTTC. Its protein product is CASSEAPGGVYEQYF.

The chain has TRBV4-1 and TRBJ2-5; either TRBD1 or TRBD2 may supply D (6 bases each). CDR3 length: 16 amino acids. CDR1 is MGHRA and CDR2 is YSYEKL in the germline V gene. V gave up 0 bases and J gave up 1 base, with 12 bases separating them. CDR3 coding DNA: TGCGCCAGCAGCCAAGAGTGGGGGGCAGTCCAAGAGACCCAGTACTTC. Its protein is CASSQEWGAVQETQYF.

The CDR3 spells CASSLRQVNTGELFF. The CDR3 DNA follows: TGTGCCAGCAGTTTAAGACAGGTGAACACCGGGGAGCTGTTTTTT. The chain carries TRBV27 and TRBJ2-2, with a possible D match to TRBD1 (6 bases). Germline-derived CDR1 and CDR2 are MNHEY and SMNVEV (reference sequence). The CDR3 consists of 15 residues. V was pared by 2 bases and J by 1 base, with 8 bases between.

This clone has only a few counts. The chain couples TRBV7-9 to TRBJ2-2; perhaps TRBD2 as D (5 bases). Trimming cost V 3 bases and J 5 bases, with 16 bases left between them. Per germline, CDR1 SEHNR and CDR2 FQNEAQ (reference sequence). This CDR3 region has 16 residues. The CDR3 loop is CASSFMVGVRTGELFF. CDR3 coding DNA: TGTGCCAGCAGCTTCATGGTCGGGGTCCGTACCGGGGAGCTGTTTTTT.

The rearrangement uses TRBV11-3 and TRBJ2-2; D is unclear. V was pared by 3 bases and J by 5 bases, with 10 bases between. CDR3 length equals 14 residues. CDR1 is SGHNT and CDR2 is YENEEA in the germline V gene. For the CDR3, the DNA is TGTGCCAGCAGCTTCTCGGCGATTACCGGGGAGCTGTTTTTT. It is translated as CASSFSAITGELFF.

This clone was seen a single time. The chain employs TRBV25-1 and TRBJ2-1, with TRBD2 matching over 13 bases. The germline V gene encodes CDR1 MGHDK and CDR2 SYGVNS. The trim removed 6 bases at V and 7 bases at J, leaving 3 bases unmatched. CDR3 size: 14 residues. The CDR3 region is CASRTSGGFNEQFF. The CDR3 DNA sequence: TGTGCCAGCAGGACTAGCGGGGGGTTTAATGAGCAGTTCTTC. The full variable domain, with the rest looked up from reference TRBV25-1 and TRBJ2-1, is EADIYQTPRYLVIGTGKKITLECSQTMGHDKMYWYQQDPGMELHLIHYSYGVNSTEKGDLSSESTVSRIRTEHFPLTLESARPSHTSQYLCASRTSGGFNEQFFGPGTRLTVL.

J is TRBJ2-3 and V is TRBV6-4, with TRBD2 matching over 8 bases. With 3 bases clipped from V and 4 bases from J, the junction kept 6 bases outside the gene matches. Germline assignment: CDR1 MRHNA and CDR2 SNTAGT. The CDR3 sequence is 15 residues long. CDR3 coding DNA: TGTGCCAGCAGTGAGGAAGTCGGGGGGGCAGATACGCAGTATTTT. Its translation: CASSEEVGGADTQYF.

The chain recombines TRBV2 with TRBJ2-7; 14 bases map to TRBD2. Germline CDR1 and CDR2: SNHLY and FYNNEI. This CDR3 is 15 amino acids long. V lost 4 bases to trimming and J lost 2 bases; unmatched junction nucleotides: 1. CDR3 in DNA: TGTGCCAGCAGTGGGACTAGCGGGGGGACCTACGAGCAGTACTTC. Protein product: CASSGTSGGTYEQYF.

The chain couples TRBV19 to TRBJ2-1; D may be TRBD2 (6 bases). Trimming shortened V by 3 bases and J by 4 bases, and 10 bases separated the two germline ends. From germline, CDR1 is LNHDA and CDR2 SQIVND (reference sequence). CDR3 length: 14 residues. Written as DNA, the CDR3 is TGTGCCAGTAGTATGGGAGGCAGGTACAATGAGCAGTTCTTC. Its protein is CASSMGGRYNEQFF.

In its sample, this clone was seen a few times. CDR3 DNA sequence: TGTGCCTGGAGTGCCGGGACAGGGTACAATCAGCCCCAGCATTTT. This encodes CAWSAGTGYNQPQHF. The chain joins TRBV30 to TRBJ1-5, with TRBD1 matching over 9 bases. V was clipped by 1 base and J by 3 bases; unmatched bases: 4. Germline CDR1 reads GTSNPN; CDR2 reads SVGIG (reference sequence). The CDR3 consists of 15 residues.

This clone has just one count. V is TRBV6-5 and J is TRBJ1-6; D possibly corresponds to TRBD1 (6 bases). This CDR3 is built from 14 residues. V shed 6 bases and J shed 11 bases, with 17 bases lying between them. Germline V gene lookup returns CDR1 MNHEY and CDR2 SVGAGI. The CDR3 sequence is CASRADSKIAPLHF. CDR3 in DNA: TGTGCCAGCAGAGCGGACAGTAAGATAGCACCCCTCCACTTT.

The genes are TRBV3-1 (or the pseudogene TRBV3-2) and TRBJ1-1, with 8 positions matching TRBD1. The CDR3 consists of 13 residues. From germline, CDR1 is LGHDT and CDR2 YNNKEL (reference sequence). Germline trimming cut 8 bases from V and 0 bases from J; bases unmatched to any gene: 2. CDR3 in amino acids: CASRQGMNTEAFF. The CDR3 DNA follows: TGTGCCAGCCGACAGGGGATGAACACTGAAGCTTTCTTT.

This clone was picked up a small number of times. V usage is TRBV19 and J usage is TRBJ1-1, with 7 nucleotides matching TRBD1. The CDR3 loop spans 16 amino acids. The germline V gene encodes CDR1 LNHDA and CDR2 SQIVND (reference sequence). The V and J ends lost 6 bases and 4 bases, in that order; junction bases with no gene match: 14. The CDR3 nucleotides are TGTGCCAGTAGCCCCAGGGACAGTCGTTTCAGCACTGAAGCTTTCTTT. Its protein product is CASSPRDSRFSTEAFF.

J is TRBJ2-1 and V is TRBV5-1, with a weak D call TRBD1 (6 bases). Germline V CDR1 and CDR2: SGHRS, YFSETQ. V dropped 0 bases and J dropped 10 bases, with 11 bases sitting between them. This CDR3 comprises 13 residues. The CDR3 loop is CASSLAGALEQFF. In DNA form, the CDR3 reads TGCGCCAGCAGCTTGGCAGGGGCCTTAGAGCAGTTCTTC.

The chain joins TRBV2 to TRBJ1-1, with D uncertain. This CDR3 contains 13 residues. The ends were cut back, 6 bases at V and 0 bases at J, with 8 bases in the middle. Germline CDR1 and CDR2: SNHLY and FYNNEI. The CDR3 here is CASRMGLNTEAFF. The CDR3 DNA reads TGTGCCAGCAGGATGGGCCTGAACACTGAAGCTTTCTTT.

This clone has a single count. The chain carries TRBV11-3 and TRBJ2-1; TRBD2 is a possible D gene (6 bases). Trimming stripped 6 bases from V and 8 bases from J, with 20 bases between. The CDR3 length is 15 residues. The germline V gene has CDR1 SGHNT and CDR2 YENEEA. CDR3 amino acids: CASRQGGAGTDEQFF. In DNA form, the CDR3 reads TGTGCCAGCAGACAAGGCGGGGCGGGAACGGATGAGCAGTTCTTC.

The V and J genes are TRBV19 and TRBJ1-2; D uncertain. Germline loops: CDR1 LNHDA, CDR2 SQIVND (reference sequence). The CDR3 is 14 residues long. Trimming stripped 3 bases from V and 4 bases from J, with 12 bases between. The CDR3 region has the DNA TGTGCCAGTAGTATTGGGAGCGGAGTCTATGGCTACACCTTC. It is translated as CASSIGSGVYGYTF. The entire variable domain, with the rest obtained from reference TRBV19 and TRBJ1-2, is as follows: DGGITQSPKYLFRKEGQNVTLSCEQNLNHDAMYWYRQDPGQGLRLIYYSQIVNDFQKGDIAEGYSVSREKKESFPLTVTSAQKNPTAFYLCASSIGSGVYGYTFGSGTRLTVV.

The chain employs TRBV27 and TRBJ2-7; 8 bases are a match to TRBD2. Germline CDR1 and CDR2: MNHEY and SMNVEV (reference sequence). The CDR3 sequence is 15 residues long. J lost 0 bases, V lost 3 bases, and 4 bases had no gene match. CDR3 loop: CASSFGRGVSYEQYF. The CDR3 DNA follows: TGTGCCAGCAGTTTCGGGCGGGGGGTCTCCTACGAGCAGTACTTC.

The chain combines TRBV5-8 with TRBJ2-7, with D perhaps TRBD1 (6 bases). Germline V gene data show CDR1 as SGHTS and CDR2 as YDEGEE. The CDR3 length is 15 residues. The V end lost 3 bases, the J end lost 6 bases, and 19 bases lay between the germline ends. CDR3 DNA sequence: TGTGCCAGCAGCTCGGGACATCGAGGGTTGGGCGAGCAGTACTTC. This translates into CASSSGHRGLGEQYF.

With respect to this clone: Different DNA sequences within this sample yield the same CDR3. This rearrangement joins TRBV19 to TRBJ1-6, with 8 bases aligning to TRBD1. The CDR3 runs 14 residues. Looked up from germline, CDR1 is LNHDA and CDR2 is SQIVND (reference sequence). The V and J ends lost 4 bases and 7 bases, in that order; junction bases with no gene match: 3. The CDR3 loop is CASSTGGINSPLHF. Here the CDR3 DNA reads TGTGCCAGTAGTACAGGGGGCATCAATTCACCCCTCCACTTT.

The chain has TRBV4-2 and TRBJ2-3; tentative D call: TRBD2 (6 bases). Between the trimmed V and J ends, which lost 0 bases and 4 bases, there was a span of 14 bases. Germline V gene data show CDR1 as LGHNA and CDR2 as YNFKEQ. The CDR3 contains 16 residues. The CDR3 protein is CASSQERGSGADTQYF. The CDR3 DNA is TGTGCCAGCAGCCAAGAACGGGGGTCCGGGGCAGATACGCAGTATTTT.

The V and J genes are TRBV7-3 and TRBJ2-1, with 9 bases identical to TRBD2. The junction had 11 bases not matched to a gene; V was cut back by 5 bases and J by 9 bases. Germline V gene sequence: CDR1 SGHTA, CDR2 FQGTGA. CDR3 length equals 15 residues. The chain's CDR3 is CASSNSGGRFSEQFF. The DNA of the CDR3 is TGTGCCAGCAGCAATAGCGGGGGTCGGTTCAGTGAGCAGTTCTTC.

The chain employs TRBV6-5 and TRBJ2-7; the match to TRBD1 covers 11 bases. Germline values: CDR1 MNHEY, CDR2 SVGAGI. The junction had 6 bases not matched to a gene; V was cut back by 4 bases and J by 4 bases. The CDR3 loop spans 15 amino acids. CDR3 nucleotide sequence: TGTGCCAGCAGTTCCTGGACAGGGGGCTTGTACGAGCAGTACTTC. Its protein is CASSSWTGGLYEQYF.

V is TRBV28 and J is TRBJ1-2; D call uncertain. The germline V and J ends were trimmed by 10 bases and 0 bases, with 9 bases remaining between them. CDR1 and CDR2 (germline): MDHEN, SYDVKM. The CDR3 covers 12 residues. The CDR3 coding sequence is TGTGCCACCGGGTTATCTAACTATGGCTACACCTTC. It is translated as CATGLSNYGYTF.

The chain has TRBV29-1 and TRBJ1-2, with unresolved D. The CDR3 runs 11 residues. CDR1 and CDR2 (germline): SQVTM, ANQGSEA. The V end was cut by 7 bases, the J end by 5 bases, with 11 bases between. The CDR3 coding sequence is TGCAGCGCTGCAGAGGGTTATGGCTACACCTTC. This sequence encodes CSAAEGYGYTF.

The chain recombines TRBV27 with TRBJ1-6, with D perhaps matching TRBD1 (6 bases). Trimming removed 2 bases at V and 9 bases at J, with 14 bases between. CDR3 length: 15 residues. In germline, CDR1 is MNHEY, CDR2 SMNVEV (reference sequence). DNA of the CDR3: TGTGCCAGCAGTTTAGTGGGGGCGGGGAGTTCACCCCTCCACTTT. The encoded protein is CASSLVGAGSSPLHF.